Here is one TCR beta chain with its context. The sample belongs to a study of blood T cell repertoires in COVID-19. Study-level information: T cells, B-cell-depleted T cells, or PBMCs provided the cDNA or gDNA that served as material.

TCRdb's table, derived via immunoSEQ multiplex PCR, lists solely in-frame clones and lacks some. The sample yields around 150,000 clones, 80% seen once. This TCR derives from a woman aged 55 to 70 who had recovered from COVID-19. Sequenced sample: PBMCs or T cells enriched from blood (not recorded which).

The CDR3 DNA is TGTGCCAGTACCAACTATCCTCAAGGCCTCACCGGGGAGCTGTTTTTT. Translation gives CASTNYPQGLTGELFF. The gene calls are TRBV19 and TRBJ2-2, with D unclear. The CDR3 runs to 16 residues. CDR1 is LNHDA, CDR2 SQIVND, per germline (reference sequence). With 7 bases removed from V and 4 bases from J, the gap between germline ends came to 19 bases.